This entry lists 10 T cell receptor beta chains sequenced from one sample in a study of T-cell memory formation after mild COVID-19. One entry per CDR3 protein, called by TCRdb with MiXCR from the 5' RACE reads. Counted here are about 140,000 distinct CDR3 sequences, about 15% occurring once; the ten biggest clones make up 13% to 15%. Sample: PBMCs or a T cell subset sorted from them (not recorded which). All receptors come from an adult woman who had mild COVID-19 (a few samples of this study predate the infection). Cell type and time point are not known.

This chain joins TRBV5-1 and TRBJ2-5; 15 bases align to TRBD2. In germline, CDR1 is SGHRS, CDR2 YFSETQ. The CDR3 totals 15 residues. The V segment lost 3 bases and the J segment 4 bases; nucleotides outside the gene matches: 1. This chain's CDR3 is CASSSGLAGGETQYF. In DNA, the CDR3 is TGCGCCAGCAGCTCGGGACTAGCGGGAGGAGAGACCCAGTACTTC.

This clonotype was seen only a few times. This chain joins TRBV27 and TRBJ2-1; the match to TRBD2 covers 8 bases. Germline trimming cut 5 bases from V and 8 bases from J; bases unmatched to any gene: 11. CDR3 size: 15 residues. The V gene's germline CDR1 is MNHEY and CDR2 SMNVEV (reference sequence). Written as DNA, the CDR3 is TGTGCCAGCAGTCCCCTAGAAGCGGGAGCTCATGAGCAGTTCTTC. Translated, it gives CASSPLEAGAHEQFF.

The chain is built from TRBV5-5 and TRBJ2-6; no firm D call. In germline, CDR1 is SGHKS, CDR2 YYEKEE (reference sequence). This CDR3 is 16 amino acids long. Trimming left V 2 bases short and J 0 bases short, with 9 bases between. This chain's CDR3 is CASSLRVTSGANVLTF. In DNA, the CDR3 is TGTGCCAGCAGCTTACGTGTTACCTCTGGGGCCAACGTCCTGACTTTC.

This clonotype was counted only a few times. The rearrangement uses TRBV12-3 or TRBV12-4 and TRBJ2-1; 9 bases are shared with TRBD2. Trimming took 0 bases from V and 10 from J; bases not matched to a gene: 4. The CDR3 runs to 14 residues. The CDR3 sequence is CASSLATAGGEQFF. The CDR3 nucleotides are TGTGCCAGCAGTTTAGCGACGGCGGGAGGGGAGCAGTTCTTC.

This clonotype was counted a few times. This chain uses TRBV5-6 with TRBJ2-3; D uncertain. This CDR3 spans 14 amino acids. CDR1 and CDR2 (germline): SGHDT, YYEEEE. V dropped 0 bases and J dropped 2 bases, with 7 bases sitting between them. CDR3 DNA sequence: TGTGCCAGCAGCTTGGGACACCTCACAGATACGCAGTATTTT. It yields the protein CASSLGHLTDTQYF.

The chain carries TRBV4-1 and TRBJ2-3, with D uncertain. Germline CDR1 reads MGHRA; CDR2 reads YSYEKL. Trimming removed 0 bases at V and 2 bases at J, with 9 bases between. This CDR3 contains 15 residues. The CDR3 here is CASSQDRAPTDTQYF. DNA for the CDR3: TGCGCCAGCAGCCAAGATAGGGCCCCCACAGATACGCAGTATTTT.

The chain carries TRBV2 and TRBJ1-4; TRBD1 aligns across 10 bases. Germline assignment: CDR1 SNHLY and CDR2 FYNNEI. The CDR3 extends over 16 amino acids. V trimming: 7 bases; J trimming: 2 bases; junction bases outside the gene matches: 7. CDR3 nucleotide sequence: TGTGCCAGCACCCCGGGACAGGGGTTCACTAATGAAAAACTGTTTTTT. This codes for CASTPGQGFTNEKLFF. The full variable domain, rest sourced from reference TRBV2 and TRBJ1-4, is EPEVTQTPSHQVTQMGQEVILRCVPISNHLYFYWYRQILGQKVEFLVSFYNNEISEKSEIFDDQFSVERPDGSNFTLKIRSTKLEDSAMYFCASTPGQGFTNEKLFFGSGTQLSVL.

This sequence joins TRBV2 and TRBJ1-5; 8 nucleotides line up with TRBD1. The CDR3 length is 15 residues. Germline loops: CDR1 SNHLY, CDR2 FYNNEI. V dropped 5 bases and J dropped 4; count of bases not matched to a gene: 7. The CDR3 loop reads CASSPDRVENQPQHF. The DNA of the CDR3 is TGTGCCAGCAGTCCGGACAGGGTAGAAAATCAGCCCCAGCATTTT.

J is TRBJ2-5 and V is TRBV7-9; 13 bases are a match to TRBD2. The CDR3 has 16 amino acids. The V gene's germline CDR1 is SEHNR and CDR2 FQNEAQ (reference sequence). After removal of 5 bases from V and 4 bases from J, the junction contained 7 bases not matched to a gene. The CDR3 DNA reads TGTGCCAGCAGCGTGGGACTAGCGGGATCCGGAGAGACCCAGTACTTC. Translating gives CASSVGLAGSGETQYF.

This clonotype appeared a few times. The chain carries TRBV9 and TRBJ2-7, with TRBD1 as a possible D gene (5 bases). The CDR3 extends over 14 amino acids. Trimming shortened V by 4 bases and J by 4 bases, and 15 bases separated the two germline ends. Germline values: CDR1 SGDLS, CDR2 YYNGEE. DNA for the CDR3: TGTGCCAGCAGCACCTCAGGGTCGGGTTACGAGCAGTACTTC. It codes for CASSTSGSGYEQYF.